These 10 T cell receptor beta chains were sequenced from one sample in a study of cytomegalovirus exposure and HLA in healthy donors. The PCR ran on 60 Vbeta and 13 Jbeta primers. Generated by immunoSEQ multiplex PCR, the TCRdb table keeps only in-frame clones and is missing some. The sample shows under 200,000 clones, 70% to 85% of them seen only once. The specimen was PBMCs. The receptors here all came from a man aged 50-60 years in good health and CMV-seropositive.

This rearrangement joins TRBV5-1 to TRBJ1-1, with D perhaps matching TRBD1 (5 bases). V shed 2 bases and J shed 2 bases, with 16 bases lying between them. CDR3 size: 16 residues. The germline CDR1 and CDR2 sequences are SGHRS and YFSETQ. For the CDR3, the DNA is TGCGCCAGCAGCTTCCCCCGCGGAGGGACCAACACTGAAGCTTTCTTT. Encoded protein: CASSFPRGGTNTEAFF.

The chain carries TRBV30 and TRBJ2-3, with TRBD2 matching 8 bases. This CDR3 is 15 amino acids long. After removal of 2 bases from V and 2 bases from J, the junction contained 6 bases not matched to a gene. Germline CDR1 reads GTSNPN; CDR2 reads SVGIG (reference sequence). CDR3 region: CAWSRSGGSTDTQYF. CDR3 coding DNA: TGTGCCTGGAGTCGCAGCGGGGGTTCCACAGATACGCAGTATTTT.

This sequence joins TRBV7-9 and TRBJ2-1; TRBD2 might be the D (6 bases). Deletions cut 8 bases from V and 0 bases from J, with 14 bases between. Germline V gene lookup returns CDR1 SEHNR and CDR2 FQNEAQ (reference sequence). The CDR3 totals 15 residues. The CDR3 reads CASGDGGSSYNEQFF. In DNA, the CDR3 is TGTGCCAGCGGGGACGGAGGGAGCTCCTACAATGAGCAGTTCTTC.

V usage is TRBV19 and J usage is TRBJ2-1; 11 nucleotides align to TRBD1. J gave up 5 bases and V 1 base, and 4 bases lay outside the gene matches. This CDR3 has 16 amino acids. The V gene's germline CDR1 is LNHDA and CDR2 SQIVND (reference sequence). The CDR3, as DNA: TGTGCCAGTAGTATAGGGGACAGGGGGTTTAACAATGAGCAGTTCTTC. The encoded protein is CASSIGDRGFNNEQFF.

The chain uses TRBV30 and TRBJ1-6, with D tentatively TRBD1 (5 bases). The germline V gene has CDR1 GTSNPN and CDR2 SVGIG (reference sequence). V lost 0 bases and J 10 bases, leaving 10 bases between the germline ends. There are 13 residues in the CDR3. This CDR3 reads CAWSVRQFSPLHF. In DNA, the CDR3 is TGTGCCTGGAGTGTTCGACAGTTCTCACCCCTCCACTTT.

This rearrangement joins TRBV27 to TRBJ2-1; 8 positions agree with TRBD2. Germline trimming cut 7 bases from V and 0 bases from J; bases unmatched to any gene: 5. From germline, CDR1 is MNHEY and CDR2 SMNVEV (reference sequence). This CDR3 has 15 amino acids. The CDR3 spells CASIKAGGSYNEQFF. The CDR3 nucleotides read TGTGCCAGCATAAAGGCGGGGGGCTCCTACAATGAGCAGTTCTTC.

The table lists this clone with a count of one. The chain links TRBV10-3 to TRBJ1-2; 7 nucleotides line up with TRBD1. Germline trimming cut 4 bases from V and 3 bases from J; bases unmatched to any gene: 8. Germline CDR1 ENHRY, CDR2 SYGVKD. There are 15 residues in the CDR3. The CDR3 sequence: CAISVHSGTDYGYTF. The CDR3 DNA follows: TGTGCCATCAGTGTTCATTCCGGGACAGACTATGGCTACACCTTC.

The CDR3 bases are TGTGCCAGCAGGTCAATCTTCCAGATGAACACTGAAGCTTTCTTT. Protein: CASRSIFQMNTEAFF. The chain links TRBV6-1 to TRBJ1-1; no reliable D call. V dropped 6 bases and J dropped 0 bases, with 14 bases sitting between them. Germline-derived CDR1 and CDR2 are MNHNS and SASEGT. The CDR3 has 15 residues.

V is TRBV19 and J is TRBJ1-1; tentative D call: TRBD1 (6 bases). This CDR3 has 14 amino acids. V shed 1 base and J shed 8 bases, with 14 bases lying between them. CDR1 is LNHDA and CDR2 is SQIVND in the germline V gene (reference sequence). In DNA form, the CDR3 reads TGTGCCAGTAGTATAGGGCGGGGGCAGGGAGAAGCTTTCTTT. It specifies CASSIGRGQGEAFF. The full variable domain, its missing parts supplied by reference TRBV19 and TRBJ1-1, is DGGITQSPKYLFRKEGQNVTLSCEQNLNHDAMYWYRQDPGQGLRLIYYSQIVNDFQKGDIAEGYSVSREKKESFPLTVTSAQKNPTAFYLCASSIGRGQGEAFFGQGTRLTVV.

This chain connects TRBV28 to TRBJ2-3; a weak D match, TRBD2 (7 bases). The V gene's germline CDR1 is MDHEN and CDR2 SYDVKM. The CDR3 runs to 17 residues. V was shortened by 5 bases and J by 4 bases, with 22 bases between the two germline ends. Here the CDR3 reads CASSPPKKGGVPDTQYF. CDR3 bases: TGTGCCAGCAGTCCCCCGAAGAAGGGGGGGGTACCAGATACGCAGTATTTT.